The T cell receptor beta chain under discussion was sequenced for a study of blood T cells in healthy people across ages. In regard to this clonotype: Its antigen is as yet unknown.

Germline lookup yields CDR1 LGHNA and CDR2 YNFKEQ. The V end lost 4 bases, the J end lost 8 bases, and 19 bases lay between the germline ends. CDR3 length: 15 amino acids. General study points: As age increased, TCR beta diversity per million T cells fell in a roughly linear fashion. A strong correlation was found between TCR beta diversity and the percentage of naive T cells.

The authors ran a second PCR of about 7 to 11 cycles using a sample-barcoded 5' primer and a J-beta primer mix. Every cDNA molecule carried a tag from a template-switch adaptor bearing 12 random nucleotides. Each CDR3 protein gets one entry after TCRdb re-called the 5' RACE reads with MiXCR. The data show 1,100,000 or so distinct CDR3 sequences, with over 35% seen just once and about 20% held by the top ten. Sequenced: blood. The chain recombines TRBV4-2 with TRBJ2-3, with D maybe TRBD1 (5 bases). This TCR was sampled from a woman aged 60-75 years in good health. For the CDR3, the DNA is TGTGCCAGCAGCCCCCCTGTGGGGCCCGATGCTACGCAGTATTTT. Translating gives CASSPPVGPDATQYF.